Listed here are 22 T cell receptor beta chains from one sample, sequenced in a study of blood T cell repertoires in COVID-19. The repertoire was sequenced with immunoSEQ multiplex PCR; TCRdb's copy has only in-frame clones and lacks some. The sample consists of fewer than 35,000 clones, around nine tenths of them appearing once. Sequences were obtained from peripheral blood. The receptors originated from a man aged 65-85 years with active COVID-19.

V gene TRBV7-2 combines with J gene TRBJ2-7; tentative D call: TRBD1 (5 bases). V was clipped by 5 bases and J by 4 bases, with 15 bases between them. Germline CDR1 is SGHTA and CDR2 is FQGNSA. CDR3 length equals 14 residues. The CDR3 sequence: CASSPRQTVYEQYF. DNA for the CDR3: TGTGCCAGCAGCCCCCGACAGACGGTTTACGAGCAGTACTTC.

The genes are TRBV7-2 and TRBJ2-3, with D possibly TRBD2 on 6 matching bases. The CDR3 covers 14 residues. The germline V gene encodes CDR1 SGHTA and CDR2 FQGNSA. V was trimmed by 5 bases and J by 6 bases, leaving 15 bases between them. CDR3 sequence: CASSPRASADTQYF. The CDR3 DNA sequence: TGTGCCAGCAGCCCCAGAGCTAGCGCCGATACGCAGTATTTT.

This chain connects TRBV6-5 to TRBJ2-7; a possible D gene is TRBD1 (6 bases). The germline V and J ends were trimmed by 6 bases and 3 bases, with 18 bases remaining between them. Germline V CDR1 and CDR2: MNHEY, SVGAGI. This CDR3 has 15 amino acids. CDR3 coding DNA: TGTGCCAGCAGGCGTACAGGGACCCAAAACTACGAGCAGTACTTC. Its protein product is CASRRTGTQNYEQYF.

The V and J genes are TRBV6-5 and TRBJ1-4, with 11 bases that match TRBD1. This CDR3 spans 16 amino acids. J lost 5 bases, V lost 4 bases, and 6 bases had no gene match. From germline, CDR1 is MNHEY and CDR2 SVGAGI. The CDR3 nucleotides are TGTGCCAGCAGTTCCGGACAGGGGGCATCGAATGAAAAACTGTTTTTT. Its translation is CASSSGQGASNEKLFF.

The chain has TRBV5-1 and TRBJ1-1, with D unresolved. V was cut by 3 bases and J by 7 bases, with 13 bases left in between. The CDR3 has 13 residues. The germline gives CDR1 SGHRS, CDR2 YFSETQ. CDR3 sequence reads: CASSWKGGREAFF. The CDR3 bases are TGCGCCAGCAGCTGGAAGGGAGGCCGTGAAGCTTTCTTT.

The table lists this clone with a count of one. This rearrangement joins TRBV19 to TRBJ2-3; the match to TRBD1 covers 11 bases. The CDR3 is made up of 17 amino acids. Per germline, CDR1 LNHDA and CDR2 SQIVND (reference sequence). Trimming removed 5 bases from V and 3 bases from J; junction bases left unmatched: 10. The chain's CDR3 is CASSARTGGWRTDTQYF. Written as DNA, the CDR3 is TGTGCCAGTAGTGCCCGGACAGGGGGCTGGAGGACAGATACGCAGTATTTT.

The chain carries TRBV2 and TRBJ2-2; D is uncertain. The CDR3 has 13 amino acids. The germline gives CDR1 SNHLY, CDR2 FYNNEI. V lost 2 bases and J lost 7, with 8 bases in between. The CDR3 bases are TGTGCCAGCAGTGAAAGTCGGGTCGGGGAGCTGTTTTTT. This gives the protein CASSESRVGELFF.

In its sample, this clone was seen a few times. The chain links TRBV5-8 to TRBJ1-2; D possibly corresponds to TRBD1 (5 bases). The CDR3 totals 14 residues. The germline CDR1 and CDR2 sequences are SGHTS and YDEGEE. V was pared by 3 bases and J by 4 bases, with 13 bases between. This chain's CDR3 is CASSSLDRSYGYTF. The CDR3 nucleotides read TGTGCCAGCAGCTCCCTTGACAGATCCTATGGCTACACCTTC.

The J gene is TRBJ1-5, the V gene TRBV19, with D hard to call. V lost 3 bases to trimming and J lost 9 bases, with 15 bases between them. Germline V CDR1 and CDR2: LNHDA, SQIVND (reference sequence). The CDR3 loop spans 14 amino acids. In nucleotides, the CDR3 is TGTGCCAGTAGTATGAGTGACACGGGAATGCCCCAGCATTTT. It translates to CASSMSDTGMPQHF.

The V gene is TRBV29-1, the J gene TRBJ1-2; 7 bases match TRBD1. The trim removed 4 bases at V and 4 bases at J, leaving 0 bases unmatched. Germline CDR1 and CDR2: SQVTM and ANQGSEA. The CDR3 contains 11 residues. The CDR3 DNA reads as TGCAGCGTTGGGACAGGCTATGGCTACACCTTC. Amino acid sequence: CSVGTGYGYTF.

As regards this clone: At one end, the junction sequence differs from germline, possibly due to a read error. The chain combines TRBV6-2 or TRBV6-3 with TRBJ2-1, with a weak D call TRBD2 (6 bases). The CDR3 has 16 amino acids. From germline, CDR1 is MNHEY and CDR2 SVGEGT. CDR3 DNA sequence: TGTGCCAGCACTTACGAATCCGGGGGAGTCTACAATGAGCAGTTCTTC. It translates to CASTYESGGVYNEQFF.

The rearrangement uses TRBV5-1 and TRBJ2-2; TRBD1 matches at 8 bases. The V segment lost 3 bases and the J segment 0 bases; nucleotides outside the gene matches: 4. The CDR3 is made up of 16 amino acids. In germline, CDR1 is SGHRS, CDR2 YFSETQ. This CDR3 reads CASSWDRRTNTGELFF. In nucleotides, the CDR3 is TGCGCCAGCAGCTGGGACAGGAGAACGAACACCGGGGAGCTGTTTTTT.

The V and J genes are TRBV3-1 (or the pseudogene TRBV3-2) and TRBJ1-5; 7 bases fit TRBD1. The V gene's germline CDR1 is LGHDT and CDR2 YNNKEL (reference sequence). This CDR3 has 16 amino acids. The trim removed 1 base at V and 3 bases at J, leaving 6 bases unmatched. The CDR3 spells CASSQAFTGANQPQHF. The CDR3 region has the DNA TGTGCCAGCAGCCAAGCCTTTACAGGGGCCAATCAGCCCCAGCATTTT.

This clone was seen a single time. The chain employs TRBV6-2 or TRBV6-3 and TRBJ2-5; 8 nucleotides align to TRBD1. Germline values: CDR1 MNHEY, CDR2 SVGEGT. The CDR3 runs 14 residues. J gave up 5 bases and V 5 bases, and 7 bases lay outside the gene matches. The CDR3 DNA reads as TGTGCCAGCAGTGTGCCGGGACAGGCTGAGACCCAGTACTTC. Its protein is CASSVPGQAETQYF.

The V call is TRBV27, the J call TRBJ2-3; 10 positions agree with TRBD1. CDR1 is MNHEY, CDR2 SMNVEV, per germline (reference sequence). Trimming took 10 bases from V and 2 from J; bases not matched to a gene: 6. The CDR3 is 14 amino acids. Written as DNA, the CDR3 is TGTGCCACAGGGACAGGGGCCTTCACAGATACGCAGTATTTT. Protein: CATGTGAFTDTQYF.

The sample holds a few counts of this clone. The chain is built from TRBV7-9 and TRBJ1-2; the D is unclear. Germline V gene data show CDR1 as SEHNR and CDR2 as FQNEAQ (reference sequence). Trimming cost V 2 bases and J 1 base, with 5 bases left between them. This CDR3 comprises 13 residues. The CDR3 loop reads CASSLQDNYGYTF. Written as DNA, the CDR3 is TGTGCCAGCAGCTTACAGGATAACTATGGCTACACCTTC.

The CDR3 is CASSLEARSSYGYTF. The CDR3 region has the DNA TGTGCCAGCAGCTTAGAGGCCAGGTCGTCTTATGGCTACACCTTC. The chain has TRBV7-2 and TRBJ1-2; D not certain. V shed 1 base and J shed 5 bases, with 14 bases lying between them. This CDR3 contains 15 residues. The germline CDR1 and CDR2 sequences are SGHTA and FQGNSA.

The chain carries TRBV13 and TRBJ2-5, with 8 bases that match TRBD2. This CDR3 spans 16 amino acids. The J segment lost 2 bases and the V segment lost 5 bases, leaving 10 bases of the junction unmatched. Germline CDR1 PRHDT, CDR2 FYEKMQ (reference sequence). The DNA of the CDR3 is TGTGCCAGCAGCGCCCCCGGGACTAGACATCAAGAGACCCAGTACTTC. Amino acids: CASSAPGTRHQETQYF.

J is TRBJ1-2 and V is TRBV9, with D tentatively TRBD1 (6 bases). Germline CDR1 is SGDLS and CDR2 is YYNGEE. This CDR3 is 13 amino acids long. Trimming removed 5 bases at V and 1 base at J, with 9 bases between. The CDR3 spells CASRSDSNYGYTF. For the CDR3, the DNA is TGTGCCAGCAGATCGGACAGTAACTATGGCTACACCTTC.

V and J are TRBV4-2 and TRBJ2-5, with 9 bases identical to TRBD2. Per germline, CDR1 LGHNA and CDR2 YNFKEQ. The CDR3 length is 16 residues. J gave up 4 bases and V 4 bases, and 10 bases lay outside the gene matches. The CDR3 spells CASSPTGSGGAETQYF. DNA for the CDR3: TGTGCCAGCAGCCCCACGGGTAGCGGGGGAGCAGAGACCCAGTACTTC.

V is TRBV27 and J is TRBJ1-4; 7 positions agree with TRBD1. V gave up 7 bases and J gave up 7 bases; unmatched junction bases: 12. Germline V CDR1 and CDR2: MNHEY, SMNVEV (reference sequence). CDR3 length equals 15 residues. The CDR3 loop is CASTPLGGRIEKLFF. In nucleotides, the CDR3 is TGTGCCAGCACTCCATTAGGGGGCAGGATTGAAAAACTGTTTTTT.

V usage is TRBV29-1 and J usage is TRBJ1-5; D gene uncertain. V was cut by 0 bases and J by 5 bases, with 17 bases left in between. The CDR3 spans 16 residues. Per the germline V gene, CDR1 is SQVTM and CDR2 is ANQGSEA. For the CDR3, the DNA is TGCAGCGTTGAAGACACTGAACAGTCGGGGTATCAGCCCCAGCATTTT. It translates to CSVEDTEQSGYQPQHF.